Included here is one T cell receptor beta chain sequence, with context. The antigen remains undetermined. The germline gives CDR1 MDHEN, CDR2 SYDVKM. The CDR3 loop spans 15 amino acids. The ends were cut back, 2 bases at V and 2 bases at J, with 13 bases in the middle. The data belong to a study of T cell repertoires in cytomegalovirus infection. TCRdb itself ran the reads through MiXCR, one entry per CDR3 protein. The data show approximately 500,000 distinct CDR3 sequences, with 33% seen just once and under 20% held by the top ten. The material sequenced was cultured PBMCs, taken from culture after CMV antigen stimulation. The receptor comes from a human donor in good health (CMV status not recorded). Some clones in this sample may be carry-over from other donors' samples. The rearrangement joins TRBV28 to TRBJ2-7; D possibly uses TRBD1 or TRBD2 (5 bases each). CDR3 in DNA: TGTGCCAGCAGTTTAGGGACGGACTTCCCCTACGAGCAGTACTTC. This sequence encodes CASSLGTDFPYEQYF. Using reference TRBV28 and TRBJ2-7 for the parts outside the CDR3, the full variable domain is DVKVTQSSRYLVKRTGEKVFLECVQDMDHENMFWYRQDPGLGLRLIYFSYDVKMKEKGDIPEGYSVSREKKERFSLILESASTNQTSMYLCASSLGTDFPYEQYFGPGTRLTVT.